This TCR beta chain emerged from a study of neurological immune-mediated disorders. General study results and limits: HTLV-1-associated myelopathy had the most TCR clonal expansion, whereas multiple sclerosis had the least (lower than in healthy controls). None of the CDR3 amino acid sequences in expanded clones turned up in more than one subject, which points to private repertoires in all groups.

Documented time point: technical triplicate 1. 2 million unsorted PBMCs were stored in RNAlater at -80 °C before RNA extraction. The cDNA was synthesized by 5'RACE incorporating 10-nucleotide random UMIs. TCRdb re-called the 5' RACE reads through MiXCR, storing one row per CDR3 protein. Of some 38,000 distinct CDR3 sequences in the sample, 11% were seen once. This clonotype showed up just a few times. Its antigen is not identified. The TCR was taken from a man in his 60s with HTLV-1-associated myelopathy (HAM/TSP). The material sequenced was PBMCs.

CDR3 sequence reads: CASSLDGGEGYEQYF. For the CDR3, the DNA is TGCGCCAGCAGCTTAGACGGGGGCGAAGGCTACGAGCAGTACTTC. The V call is TRBV5-1, the J call TRBJ2-7; D possibly matches TRBD1 or TRBD2 (6 bases each). This CDR3 comprises 15 residues. The germline CDR1 and CDR2 sequences are SGHRS and YFSETQ. The germline V and J ends were trimmed by 2 bases and 3 bases, with 15 bases remaining between them.